The source of this TCR beta chain is a study of cytomegalovirus exposure and HLA in healthy donors (dated by TCRdb to 2016 to 2017). Describing the broader study: According to an earlier analysis of a few hundred of the donors, roughly 180 million T cells yielded approximately 120 million unique TCR beta sequences and about 300 Gb of sequence data. An early release that covered 500 to 800 HLA-typed donors contained around 300 gigabases of sequencing data and tens of millions of unique TCR sequences. Among the roughly 400 genotyped donors, around 81% belonged to the genetic ancestry cluster associated with self-reported Caucasian donors. The study was designed to test whether signatures of past pathogen exposure could be identified by cataloging public T cell receptors. The study profiled the T cell repertoires of about 640 subjects by immunosequencing and related them to cytomegalovirus serostatus. A separate validation cohort of about 110 different subjects was used in addition to the roughly 720-subject first cohort. To predict cytomegalovirus infection status, the study brought together high-throughput TCR immunosequencing, statistical association of individual TCRs with disease status, and machine learning. A later analysis re-examined previously published TCR beta repertoires from about 700 donors and added high-resolution HLA genotyping to investigate patterns of TCR occurrence. Rather than drawing on any new phenotypic data, the later analysis identified candidate immune exposures from TCR beta sequences and the way those sequences occurred across donors. To decide whether each TCR beta V gene segment behaved as functional or pseudogenic, an earlier analysis of some 540 of the donors relied on high-throughput TCR beta sequencing. Alongside the repertoire data, information on donor age, sex, ethnicity and CMV serostatus was compiled. In a later genetic analysis, genome-wide SNP genotypes for about three fifths of the roughly 670 donors were used, and that subset was treated as a discovery cohort. Every repertoire in the discovery cohort had been generated on one and the same sequencing platform. HLA typing included class I and class II loci at four-digit resolution. Typing coverage differed by locus: A, B, C, DRB1 and DQB1 were typed in about 620-630 donors, DQA1 in approximately 520, DPA1 in around 610, and DPB1 in 450 to 480. Because of strong linkage in the cohort, five DR-DQ haplotypes were treated as single units for association and clustering. Across approximately 420 genotyped donors of the cohort, an average of about 240,000 unique TCR beta nucleotide sequences per donor were sequenced, and 15% to 20% of those sequences were non-productive.

The library was produced with the immunoSEQ multiplex PCR assay. The multiplex PCR relied on a mix of 60 forward primers for TCR Vbeta segments and 13 reverse primers for TCR Jbeta segments. The CDR3 region of rearranged TCR beta genes was amplified from genomic DNA with a multiplex PCR assay. The amplified TCR beta libraries were sequenced on the Illumina HiSeq System as 87-base-pair reads. The source study handled its data this way. In a later analysis, tens of millions of unique TCR beta chains were counted across the roughly 670 repertoires, and roughly 10 million of these chains were shared by at least two donors. A nearest-neighbor algorithm error-corrected the raw reads and collapsed the reads into unique sequences, merging closely related sequences to remove PCR and sequencing errors. CDR3 sequences were aligned to IMGT reference sequences to assign V, D and J gene segments. For a sequence to be retained, a match of at least six nucleotides to both a V gene segment and a J gene segment was required. Rearrangements were classified as productive when the CDR3 lacked stop codons and remained in frame with V and J, and all other rearrangements were classified as non-productive. Following IMGT convention, CDR3 was defined as the stretch from the second conserved V-encoded cysteine up to the conserved J-encoded phenylalanine. The earlier analysis of about 560 of the donors excluded any sequence lacking an unambiguous match to a single V gene segment. An earlier analysis of 500 to 700 of the donors classified V segments as functional when productive rearrangements were above 56.7% and as segregating when the standard deviation between donors was above 5%. A statistical classification framework was built for diagnosing cytomegalovirus status from the catalog of TCR beta chain sequences. In a later analysis, TCR nucleotide sequences were compared against IMGT/GENE-DB human TR gene sequences so that V and J genes could be assigned. In a later analysis, CDR3 sequences and most-parsimonious VDJ recombination scenarios were assigned using the TCRdist pipeline. In a later analysis, each TCR beta chain was defined by its CDR3 amino acid sequence together with its V-gene family, and reads without a unique V-gene family were excluded. To address suspected cross-contamination and a sequencing artifact, a later analysis removed a few hundred highly shared, low-generation-probability nucleotide sequences. In a later analysis, a clonal expansion index was calculated for each public chain from normalized within-repertoire ranks of inferred template counts. Generation probabilities in a later analysis came from a VDJ recombination model fitted to out-of-frame rearrangements, and those results were checked against IGoR. Hypergeometric tests were used in a later analysis to score TCR-TCR, TCR-HLA and TCR-CMV co-occurrence, with a repertoire-size bias correction applied to the TCR pairs. False discovery rates were estimated in a later analysis by permuting HLA or CMV assignments 20 times. In a later analysis, co-occurring TCRs were grouped with DBSCAN, and TCRdist sequence similarity was added when clustering was performed within HLA-allele-positive subsets. Repertoires with fewer than 30,000 or more than 120,000 public chains were left out of co-occurrence clustering, as were four to six repertoires with anomalous nucleotide sharing. TCRdb mirrors the immuneACCESS table, restricted to in-frame sequences. Some clones are absent from its copies; in checked studies, under half trace to an unresolved V gene, and the reason for the others is unknown. V and J calls and clone size are copied from that table; D and trimming were computed from the DNA. This sample is represented by 90,000 or so clones; about 80% of them were singletons. The ten largest account for 20% to 30% of the sample.

Study-wide conclusions, independent of this receptor: For the cohort, immune exposure information was limited to CMV serostatus. Correlated functional status among segregating V segments might reflect linkage disequilibrium, but an unknown experimental factor could not be ruled out. A further reported finding was that TCR beta sequences accurately predicted the HLA-A and HLA-B alleles for most subjects in the first cohort. Because some donors lacked HLA typing at each locus, the association tests relied only on the typed subset. A later analysis reported that several top co-occurrence clusters appeared linked to parvovirus B19, influenza, CMV and Epstein-Barr virus. Because the 87-base-pair reads could not distinguish some IMGT-functional V segments, including TRBV6-2 and TRBV6-3, those segments were excluded. A cluster of highly shared sequence variants was judged likely to be a technical artifact of the sequencing pipeline. The authors suggested that the approach could potentially be generalized to other disease states and immunological phenotypes. The cohort was sequenced for TCR beta chains only, and without alpha or paired-chain data the features that could be detected were limited. Most TCR sequences were observed very rarely across donors, whereas some public TCRs were present in many individuals. Three of the identified cytomegalovirus-associated TCR beta chains were confirmed in vitro to be specific for cytomegalovirus antigens. The classifier was reported to diagnose cytomegalovirus status with high specificity and sensitivity in both the original cohort and the validation cohort. Because counts were too low, around 18 rarely observed V segments, including chromosome 9 orphons, were left out of the earlier analysis of over 550 of the donors. At a false discovery rate of 0.05, a later analysis linked 15,000 to 20,000 TCR beta sequences to specific HLA alleles. Roughly uniform sequencing depth across donors was assumed in presence/absence analyses, although this assumption may not hold. In the study, 150 to 200 TCR beta chains were listed as associated with cytomegalovirus. When HLA alleles, especially DR and DQ, strongly co-occurred, TCR associations were difficult to assign to individual alleles. In a later analysis, HLA-associated TCR beta chains showed more clonal expansion and lower generation probabilities than non-associated chains that were equally common. Compared with the roughly 600-donor mean, donors in an Asian-associated ancestry cluster had fewer N-insertions in productive TCRs, according to a later genetic analysis. An association between a missense DCLRE1C variant and V-gene and J-gene trimming of TCR beta chains was found in a later genetic analysis and replicated in an independent cohort. In a later analysis, TCR association rates were found to vary across HLA loci, with the most associated TCRs seen for DRB1 alleles and the fewest for HLA-C alleles. Broadly in line with IMGT annotations, most TCR beta V segments showed up in productive rearrangements about 90% or about 30% of the time in an earlier analysis of roughly 590 of the donors. Most CMV-associated TCR beta chains appeared to be HLA-restricted in a later analysis, and the HLA associations seemed to be driven largely by CMV exposure.

V gives up 5 bases and J gives up 10 bases, and the segment between their germline ends measures 15 bases. Looking up the germline V gene yields CDR1 SNHLY and CDR2 FYNNEI. Its CDR3 holds 13 amino acids, cysteine through phenylalanine. Solely the CDR3 DNA is kept, with 39 bases framed from the first base. This clone was detected once. The target of this receptor is not known. No base quality information exists; no much larger clone differs at one position. In total, roughly 670 healthy bone marrow donors made up the cohort. At the time of sampling, every cohort member was nominally healthy, though immune exposures that went unrecorded were likely present. The donor tested CMV seropositive, placing the donor among the 310 or so seropositive members of the cohort. Each donor provided a peripheral blood sample, and peripheral blood mononuclear cells were used for TCR beta sequencing. Genomic DNA was extracted from the blood cell samples with the Qiagen DNeasy Blood Extraction Kit.

The sample taken for sequencing was PBMCs. This TCR was recovered from a woman in her forties or fifties in good health and CMV-seropositive. In this chain, TRBV2 is recombined with TRBJ2-1; matching of 6 bases hints at TRBD2 as the D gene. The bases are TGTGCCAGCAGTAGGGACTCCTTAAGGGAGCAGTTCTTC. Translated, this gives CASSRDSLREQFF.